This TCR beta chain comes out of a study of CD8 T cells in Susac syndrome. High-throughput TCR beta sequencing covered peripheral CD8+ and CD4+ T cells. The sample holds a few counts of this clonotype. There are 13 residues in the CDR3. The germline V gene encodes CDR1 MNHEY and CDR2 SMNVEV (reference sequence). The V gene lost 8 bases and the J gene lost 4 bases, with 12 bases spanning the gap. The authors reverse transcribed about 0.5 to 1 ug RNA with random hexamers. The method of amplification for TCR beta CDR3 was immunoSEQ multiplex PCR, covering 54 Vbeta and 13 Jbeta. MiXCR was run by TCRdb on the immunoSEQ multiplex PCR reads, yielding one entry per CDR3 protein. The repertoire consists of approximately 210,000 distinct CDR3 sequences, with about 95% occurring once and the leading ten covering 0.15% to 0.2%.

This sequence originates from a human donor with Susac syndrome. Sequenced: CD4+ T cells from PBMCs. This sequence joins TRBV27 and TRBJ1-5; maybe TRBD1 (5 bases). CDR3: CASSRQLNQPQHF. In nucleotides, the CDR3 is TGTGCCAGCTCCCGACAGCTTAATCAGCCCCAGCATTTT.